These 17 T cell receptor beta chains were all obtained from the same sample, sequenced in a study of control samples from healthy donors and cancer patients. Sequenced by immunoSEQ multiplex PCR; TCRdb stores in-frame clones only, minus some. The sample records tens of thousands of clones, roughly 88% being singletons. The sequencing sample was made of blood. The receptors here all came from a woman in her forties or fifties in good health.

The chain employs TRBV18 and TRBJ1-3, with 10 bases matching TRBD1. The CDR3 covers 14 residues. Per germline, CDR1 KGHSH and CDR2 LQKENI. After removal of 5 bases from V and 4 bases from J, the junction contained 2 bases not matched to a gene. The CDR3 DNA sequence: TGTGCCAGCTCAGGGACAGGGGTCGGAAACACCATATATTTT. Protein: CASSGTGVGNTIYF.

The V gene is TRBV2, the J gene TRBJ2-7, with D possibly being TRBD1 (5 bases). V lost 6 bases, J lost 0 bases, and 12 bases lay in between. The germline CDR1 and CDR2 sequences are SNHLY and FYNNEI. This CDR3 region has 14 residues. This CDR3 reads CASRPWTSSYEQYF. DNA for the CDR3: TGTGCCAGCAGACCTTGGACAAGCTCCTACGAGCAGTACTTC.

This clone has only a few counts. The genes are TRBV5-5 and TRBJ2-3; D ambiguous. V was clipped by 4 bases and J by 2 bases, with 14 bases between them. The CDR3 length is 15 residues. Germline loops: CDR1 SGHKS, CDR2 YYEKEE (reference sequence). Here the CDR3 DNA reads TGTGCCAGCAGCAGAGAACCTTCAGTCACAGATACGCAGTATTTT. Its translation: CASSREPSVTDTQYF.

V and J are TRBV7-9 and TRBJ2-6; D unclear. Germline assignment: CDR1 SEHNR and CDR2 FQNEAQ (reference sequence). The length of the CDR3 is 15 residues. Trimming left V 4 bases short and J 1 base short, with 8 bases between. The CDR3 DNA sequence: TGTGCCAGCAGCTCCTCGGAGTCTGGGGCCAACGTCCTGACTTTC. This translates into CASSSSESGANVLTF.

This clone has a handful of counts. One end of the junction is discordant with germline, which a read error may explain. This sequence joins TRBV20-1 and TRBJ1-3; D perhaps matches TRBD1 (5 bases). Germline V gives CDR1 DFQATT, CDR2 SNEGSKA (reference sequence). This CDR3 spans 11 amino acids. Written as DNA, the CDR3 is TGCAGTGCCAGAGGGGAAAACACCATATATTTT. Its translation: CSARGENTIYF.

The V gene is TRBV19, the J gene TRBJ1-1; no clear D gene. The germline V and J ends were trimmed by 6 bases and 4 bases, with 12 bases remaining between them. This CDR3 region has 13 residues. Germline V gene sequence: CDR1 LNHDA, CDR2 SQIVND (reference sequence). The CDR3 nucleotides read TGTGCCAGTAGGGGATCGGGCGTCACTGAAGCTTTCTTT. Its translation is CASRGSGVTEAFF.

The chain combines TRBV6-6 with TRBJ1-1; possible D gene TRBD1, 6 bases. The V gene's germline CDR1 is MNHNY and CDR2 SVGAGI (reference sequence). The V gene lost 5 bases and the J gene lost 4 bases, with 14 bases spanning the gap. The CDR3 is made up of 14 amino acids. CDR3 sequence (DNA): TGTGCCAGCAGTCACCAGACAGGCCCCACTGAAGCTTTCTTT. Translating it yields CASSHQTGPTEAFF.

The chain uses TRBV7-9 and TRBJ2-2; tentative D call: TRBD1 (5 bases). V was cut by 4 bases and J by 4 bases, with 7 bases left in between. This CDR3 contains 13 residues. Germline values: CDR1 SEHNR, CDR2 FQNEAQ (reference sequence). DNA of the CDR3: TGTGCCAGCAGCTCGACAGTCACCGGGGAGCTGTTTTTT. It is translated as CASSSTVTGELFF. The variable domain in full, with the rest retrieved from reference TRBV7-9 and TRBJ2-2, is DTGVSQNPRHKITKRGQNVTFRCDPISEHNRLYWYRQTLGQGPEFLTYFQNEAQLEKSRLLSDRFSAERPKGSFSTLEIQRTEQGDSAMYLCASSSTVTGELFFGEGSRLTVL.

The chain recombines TRBV7-9 with TRBJ1-3; unclear D gene. Germline V gene sequence: CDR1 SEHNR, CDR2 FQNEAQ (reference sequence). The CDR3 runs to 15 residues. With 0 bases removed from V and 2 bases from J, the gap between germline ends came to 8 bases. The CDR3 DNA is TGTGCCAGCAGCTTAGCGTGGAGTGCTGGAAACACCATATATTTT. This translates into CASSLAWSAGNTIYF.

This clone has just one count. Other nucleotide sequences from this sample produce the same CDR3. The rearrangement links TRBV4-1 to TRBJ2-7; tentative D call: TRBD1 (5 bases). Trimming stripped 1 base from V and 3 bases from J, with 7 bases between. The CDR3 spans 13 residues. Germline V gene lookup returns CDR1 MGHRA and CDR2 YSYEKL. CDR3 DNA sequence: TGCGCCAGCAGCCAAGGGGGCGGCTACGAGCAGTACTTC. Translation gives CASSQGGGYEQYF.

The chain combines TRBV6-6 with TRBJ2-1; D perhaps matches TRBD1 (6 bases). CDR3 size: 13 residues. Germline loops: CDR1 MNHNY, CDR2 SVGAGI (reference sequence). V was trimmed by 5 bases and J by 3 bases, leaving 8 bases between them. This CDR3 reads CASSRTDYNEQFF. CDR3 DNA sequence: TGTGCCAGCAGTAGGACAGACTACAATGAGCAGTTCTTC.

This clone has just a few counts. This chain connects TRBV2 to TRBJ1-5; 7 bases are a match to TRBD1. The V gene end was trimmed by 2 bases and the J gene end by 4 bases; junction bases not matched to a gene: 8. CDR1 is SNHLY, CDR2 FYNNEI, per germline. This CDR3 spans 16 amino acids. The CDR3 loop reads CASSELGDRDNQPQHF. CDR3 nucleotides: TGTGCCAGCAGTGAATTAGGAGACAGGGATAATCAGCCCCAGCATTTT.

The chain has TRBV5-1 and TRBJ2-7; perhaps D is TRBD1 or TRBD2 (5 bases each). V shed 0 bases and J shed 5 bases, with 15 bases lying between them. The CDR3 contains 15 residues. Germline lookup yields CDR1 SGHRS and CDR2 YFSETQ. CDR3 bases: TGCGCCAGCAGCTTGGACCGGGACCTTTTACACGAGCAGTACTTC. Encoded protein: CASSLDRDLLHEQYF. Full variable domain (outside the CDR3, taken from reference TRBV5-1 and TRBJ2-7): KAGVTQTPRYLIKTRGQQVTLSCSPISGHRSVSWYQQTPGQGLQFLFEYFSETQRNKGNFPGRFSGRQFSNSRSEMNVSTLELGDSALYLCASSLDRDLLHEQYFGPGTRLTVT.

The genes are TRBV6-5 and TRBJ1-5; TRBD1 matches 8 bases. V gave up 0 bases and J gave up 4 bases; unmatched junction bases: 2. This CDR3 is built from 15 residues. CDR1 and CDR2 (germline): MNHEY, SVGAGI. For the CDR3, the DNA is TGTGCCAGCAGTTACTCGCAGGGGGCTAATCAGCCCCAGCATTTT. As protein: CASSYSQGANQPQHF.

The CDR3, as DNA: TGTGCCAGCACACCGGGGACGACTGGAAACACCATATATTTT. Protein product: CASTPGTTGNTIYF. This sequence joins TRBV5-4 and TRBJ1-3; TRBD1 might be the D (5 bases). Germline-derived CDR1 and CDR2 are SGHNT and YYREEE (reference sequence). This CDR3 is 14 amino acids long. Trimming shortened V by 6 bases and J by 2 bases, and 12 bases separated the two germline ends. Full variable domain (rest looked up from reference TRBV5-4 and TRBJ1-3): ETGVTQSPTHLIKTRGQQVTLRCSSQSGHNTVSWYQQALGQGPQFIFQYYREEENGRGNFPPRFSGLQFPNYSSELNVNALELDDSALYLCASTPGTTGNTIYFGEGSWLTVV.

This clone was detected only once. This chain uses TRBV18 with TRBJ2-1, with 12 bases fitting TRBD1. CDR1 is KGHSH and CDR2 is LQKENI in the germline V gene. J gave up 7 bases and V 6 bases, and 4 bases lay outside the gene matches. This CDR3 is 14 amino acids long. This chain's CDR3 is CASSGTGGDNEQFF. The CDR3 DNA follows: TGTGCCAGCTCCGGGACAGGGGGCGATAATGAGCAGTTCTTC.

The V and J genes are TRBV11-2 and TRBJ2-3; a possible D gene is TRBD1 (6 bases). V was trimmed by 5 bases and J by 4 bases, leaving 13 bases between them. The germline V gene encodes CDR1 SGHAT and CDR2 FQNNGV. The CDR3 runs to 14 residues. CDR3 nucleotides: TGTGCCAGCAGCCGAGACAGGTCGGCAGATACGCAGTATTTT. Protein: CASSRDRSADTQYF.